This TCR beta chain was observed in a study of identical twins. Study observations and caveats: Not following the same donors, the study drew its conclusions from cross-sectional statistical analysis.

Germline V gene lookup returns CDR1 DFQATT and CDR2 SNEGSKA (reference sequence). The CDR3 length is 16 residues. J gave up 1 base and V 6 bases, and 10 bases lay outside the gene matches. Turning to this clonotype: Its antigen remains unknown.

MiXCR was run by TCRdb on the 5' RACE reads, yielding one entry per CDR3 protein. The table has 1.5 million to 2 million distinct CDR3 sequences, 25% to 35% seen once; the top ten hold about 0.27%. The gene calls are TRBV20-1 and TRBJ2-5; TRBD2 aligns across 11 bases. The sequenced sample was cord blood. The clonotype was recovered from a newborn girl in good health. The CDR3 here is CSASPRLAGRQETQYF. The CDR3 region has the DNA TGCAGTGCAAGCCCACGACTAGCGGGGCGCCAAGAGACCCAGTACTTC.